What follows are 23 T cell receptor beta chains derived from one specimen sequenced in a study of blood T cell repertoires in COVID-19. Repertoires were generated with immunoSEQ multiplex PCR, while TCRdb's copy carries only in-frame clones and drops some. The table includes about 63,000 clones, around 88% detected once. Sequencing input: peripheral blood. The source is a human donor in a cohort sampled during active COVID-19.

On this clone: A junction end diverges from the germline sequence, so it may reflect a read error. The chain uses TRBV6-6 and TRBJ2-5; D perhaps matches TRBD2 (5 bases). The CDR3 spans 12 residues. The germline V gene encodes CDR1 MNHNY and CDR2 SVGAGI (reference sequence). The CDR3 DNA follows: TGTGCCAGCAGCCGTGCTGGGGAGACCCTGTACTTC. Amino acid sequence: CASSRAGETLYF.

The V call is TRBV30, the J call TRBJ2-1, with 10 bases that match TRBD2. Germline trimming cut 7 bases from V and 7 bases from J; bases unmatched to any gene: 10. The germline gives CDR1 GTSNPN, CDR2 SVGIG (reference sequence). CDR3 length: 14 amino acids. The CDR3 DNA follows: TGTGCCTCCTCGGTTAGCGGGGGGTCAAATGAGCAGTTCTTC. As protein: CASSVSGGSNEQFF.

The J gene is TRBJ1-1, the V gene TRBV6-5; possibly TRBD1 for D (5 bases). CDR1 and CDR2 (germline): MNHEY, SVGAGI. CDR3 length: 15 residues. V was shortened by 7 bases and J by 4 bases, with 19 bases between the two germline ends. CDR3 amino acids: CASTIGVNIGTEAFF. DNA of the CDR3: TGTGCCAGCACCATAGGGGTTAATATTGGCACTGAAGCTTTCTTT.

This rearrangement joins TRBV5-4 to TRBJ2-5; D may be TRBD2 (5 bases). V lost 1 base and J lost 4, with 11 bases in between. CDR3 length: 14 amino acids. Per the germline V gene, CDR1 is SGHNT and CDR2 is YYREEE (reference sequence). The CDR3 region is CASSLRGTVETQYF. CDR3 nucleotide sequence: TGTGCCAGCAGCTTGCGGGGAACGGTAGAGACCCAGTACTTC. Combining the CDR3 with reference TRBV5-4 and TRBJ2-5 gives the whole variable domain ETGVTQSPTHLIKTRGQQVTLRCSSQSGHNTVSWYQQALGQGPQFIFQYYREEENGRGNFPPRFSGLQFPNYSSELNVNALELDDSALYLCASSLRGTVETQYFGPGTRLLVL.

This chain links TRBV2 with TRBJ1-2; 11 nucleotides line up with TRBD1. Germline V gives CDR1 SNHLY, CDR2 FYNNEI. The CDR3 sequence is 15 residues long. The ends lost 4 bases at V and 7 bases at J; junction bases unmatched: 8. The CDR3 DNA follows: TGTGCCAGCAGTGGGGGGACAGGGGGAAGGAGTGGCTACACCTTC. Protein product: CASSGGTGGRSGYTF.

V is TRBV7-9 and J is TRBJ2-3, with TRBD2 matching over 14 bases. Germline V gene data show CDR1 as SEHNR and CDR2 as FQNEAQ (reference sequence). V shed 5 bases, J shed 7 bases, and the junction held 5 bases outside the gene matches. The CDR3 loop spans 15 amino acids. The CDR3 is CASSPTSGGAYTQYF. The CDR3, as DNA: TGTGCCAGCAGCCCGACTAGCGGGGGGGCTTATACGCAGTATTTT.

The V and J genes are TRBV13 and TRBJ2-1; 9 positions agree with TRBD2. The CDR3 totals 15 residues. Germline V CDR1 and CDR2: PRHDT, FYEKMQ (reference sequence). After removal of 0 bases from V and 3 bases from J, the junction contained 0 bases not matched to a gene. CDR3 DNA: TGTGCCAGCAGCTTAGGGCGGGGGGGCTACAATGAGCAGTTCTTC. Translating gives CASSLGRGGYNEQFF. Full variable domain (outside the CDR3, taken from reference TRBV13 and TRBJ2-1): AAGVIQSPRHLIKEKRETATLKCYPIPRHDTVYWYQQGPGQDPQFLISFYEKMQSDKGSIPDRFSAQQFSDYHSELNMSSLELGDSALYFCASSLGRGGYNEQFFGPGTRLTVL.

This clone was recorded only once. The chain combines TRBV2 with TRBJ1-5; D is unclear. With 1 base removed from V and 3 bases from J, the gap between germline ends came to 7 bases. The germline V gene encodes CDR1 SNHLY and CDR2 FYNNEI. The CDR3 spans 14 residues. For the CDR3, the DNA is TGTGCCAGCAGTGAAGGGCAGAACAATCAGCCCCAGCATTTT. It specifies CASSEGQNNQPQHF. The whole variable domain, filled in from reference TRBV2 and TRBJ1-5, reads EPEVTQTPSHQVTQMGQEVILRCVPISNHLYFYWYRQILGQKVEFLVSFYNNEISEKSEIFDDQFSVERPDGSNFTLKIRSTKLEDSAMYFCASSEGQNNQPQHFGDGTRLSIL.

The V gene is TRBV19, the J gene TRBJ1-2; 8 bases map to TRBD1. V trimming: 7 bases; J trimming: 4 bases; junction bases outside the gene matches: 5. Germline V lookup: CDR1 LNHDA, CDR2 SQIVND (reference sequence). The CDR3 sequence is 13 residues long. CDR3 region: CASTPGQAYGYTF. CDR3 coding DNA: TGTGCCAGTACTCCGGGACAGGCCTATGGCTACACCTTC.

The CDR3 loop is CASSLSPGVQYF. The DNA of the CDR3 is TGTGCCAGCAGCCTCTCCCCGGGAGTCCAGTACTTC. The rearrangement joins TRBV7-9 to TRBJ2-7; D perhaps matches TRBD2 (6 bases). The CDR3 has 12 amino acids. V shed 5 bases and J shed 10 bases, with 15 bases lying between them. Germline CDR1 is SEHNR and CDR2 is FQNEAQ (reference sequence).

The chain links TRBV23-1 to TRBJ1-4; D is perhaps TRBD1 (5 bases). TRBV23-1 is an open reading frame whose function is uncertain. The CDR3 is 16 residues long. Trimming cost V 7 bases and J 12 bases, with 27 bases left between them. DNA of the CDR3: TGCGCCAGCATCAAGACAGACCGGAGACCACCTGGGGAACTGTTTTTT. It translates to CASIKTDRRPPGELFF.

CDR3 loop: CASSIPPTLAGGRDTQYF. For the CDR3, the DNA is TGTGCCAGTAGTATTCCTCCAACACTAGCGGGAGGCAGGGATACGCAGTATTTT. The chain uses TRBV19 and TRBJ2-3; 12 nucleotides align to TRBD2. J was trimmed by 6 bases and V by 3 bases; bases with no gene match: 13. The CDR3 has 18 residues. CDR1 and CDR2 (germline): LNHDA, SQIVND (reference sequence).

This chain joins TRBV4-1 and TRBJ2-5, with a possible D match to TRBD2 (6 bases). CDR3 length: 14 residues. Germline V gene lookup returns CDR1 MGHRA and CDR2 YSYEKL. V lost 4 bases and J 1 base, leaving 10 bases between the germline ends. The CDR3 region has the DNA TGCGCCAGCAGCCCCCCGGGACTCCAAGAGACCCAGTACTTC. As protein: CASSPPGLQETQYF.

This clone showed up just once. This chain uses TRBV6-5 with TRBJ1-1; D call uncertain. Germline CDR1 is MNHEY and CDR2 is SVGAGI. Trimming stripped 2 bases from V and 1 base from J, with 11 bases between. The CDR3 is 15 amino acids. In DNA form, the CDR3 reads TGTGCCAGCAGTTACGGACGTCGGGGGAACACTGAAGCTTTCTTT. Protein product: CASSYGRRGNTEAFF.

The genes are TRBV6-1 and TRBJ2-4; possible D gene TRBD1, 5 bases. In germline, CDR1 is MNHNS, CDR2 SASEGT. This CDR3 contains 18 residues. V was pared by 2 bases and J by 7 bases, with 24 bases between. CDR3 loop: CASSEPPVGRGRMNIQYF. The CDR3 nucleotides are TGTGCCAGCAGTGAACCCCCGGTCGGAAGGGGTCGAATGAACATTCAGTACTTC.

CDR3: CASSEPTSGYEQYF. The CDR3 DNA is TGTGCCAGCAGTGAACCGACCTCAGGGTACGAGCAGTACTTC. The genes are TRBV2 and TRBJ2-7, with a weak D call TRBD1 (5 bases). CDR3 length: 14 amino acids. V was clipped by 2 bases and J by 4 bases, with 12 bases between them. Germline CDR1 and CDR2: SNHLY and FYNNEI.

The chain employs TRBV6-5 and TRBJ1-2; no clear D gene. This CDR3 contains 11 residues. Germline V CDR1 and CDR2: MNHEY, SVGAGI. The V end lost 6 bases, the J end lost 4 bases, and 6 bases lay between the germline ends. DNA of the CDR3: TGTGCCAGCAGCCAAATCTATGGCTACACCTTC. It specifies CASSQIYGYTF.

V gene TRBV2 combines with J gene TRBJ2-3; TRBD1 matches at 7 bases. Germline CDR1 is SNHLY and CDR2 is FYNNEI. The V gene end was trimmed by 3 bases and the J gene end by 2 bases; junction bases not matched to a gene: 5. CDR3 length equals 15 residues. The CDR3 bases are TGTGCCAGCAGTGAGGGACAGATATCCACAGATACGCAGTATTTT. Translating it yields CASSEGQISTDTQYF.

This rearrangement joins TRBV18 to TRBJ2-5, with 8 bases identical to TRBD1. The CDR3 is 17 amino acids. V lost 2 bases and J lost 5; bases outside the gene matches: 13. The germline V gene has CDR1 KGHSH and CDR2 LQKENI. The CDR3 bases are TGTGCCAGCTCACCATTCCCCGCGACAGGGGAGTGGGAGACCCAGTACTTC. Amino acids: CASSPFPATGEWETQYF.

The rearrangement links TRBV6-5 to TRBJ1-2; TRBD1 matches 9 bases. CDR1 is MNHEY and CDR2 is SVGAGI in the germline V gene. The CDR3 is 14 residues long. J was trimmed by 4 bases and V by 7 bases; bases with no gene match: 7. Here the CDR3 reads CASTGDRAGYGYTF. CDR3 bases: TGTGCCAGCACCGGGGACAGGGCAGGCTATGGCTACACCTTC.

Written as DNA, the CDR3 is TGTGCCAGTAGTGACGGCAGGGTAGGTTTCTCTGGAAACACCATATATTTT. Protein: CASSDGRVGFSGNTIYF. The chain couples TRBV19 to TRBJ1-3; weak D call: TRBD1 (5 bases). V dropped 5 bases and J dropped 0 bases, with 17 bases sitting between them. Per germline, CDR1 LNHDA and CDR2 SQIVND (reference sequence). The CDR3 runs to 17 residues.

This chain joins TRBV5-6 and TRBJ2-3; D unclear. This CDR3 has 13 residues. Trimming pared 2 bases from V and 2 bases from J, leaving 6 bases between. Germline CDR1 is SGHDT and CDR2 is YYEEEE. In DNA, the CDR3 is TGTGCCAGCAGCTTTTACTTCACAGATACGCAGTATTTT. This codes for CASSFYFTDTQYF.

The V and J genes are TRBV5-1 and TRBJ2-1, with 7 bases matching TRBD1. The CDR3 is 15 residues long. With 3 bases clipped from V and 6 bases from J, the junction kept 9 bases outside the gene matches. Per the germline V gene, CDR1 is SGHRS and CDR2 is YFSETQ. CDR3 bases: TGCGCCAGCAGCTCGACCAGGGGGAGTTCCAATGAGCAGTTCTTC. This codes for CASSSTRGSSNEQFF. Using reference TRBV5-1 and TRBJ2-1 for the parts outside the CDR3, the full variable domain is KAGVTQTPRYLIKTRGQQVTLSCSPISGHRSVSWYQQTPGQGLQFLFEYFSETQRNKGNFPGRFSGRQFSNSRSEMNVSTLELGDSALYLCASSSTRGSSNEQFFGPGTRLTVL.